The next 28 T cell receptor beta chains were all read from a single sample in a study of OX40 agonist ivuxolimab in advanced cancers. Sequenced by immunoSEQ multiplex PCR; TCRdb stores in-frame clones only, minus some. In the table there are around 27,000 clones, about nine tenths of which are singletons. Sequenced here: CD4+ or CD8+ T cells sorted from blood, sampled in a trial of the OX40 agonist ivuxolimab. The receptors stem from an adult with an advanced solid tumor such as melanoma, head and neck, liver or kidney cancer.

The rearrangement links TRBV29-1 to TRBJ1-2, with TRBD1 as a possible D gene (6 bases). The V end lost 0 bases, the J end lost 4 bases, and 15 bases lay between the germline ends. This CDR3 contains 15 residues. CDR1 is SQVTM and CDR2 is ANQGSEA in the germline V gene. The CDR3 region is CSVEDAGEERYGYTF. In nucleotides, the CDR3 is TGCAGCGTTGAAGACGCAGGGGAGGAACGCTATGGCTACACCTTC.

The genes are TRBV19 and TRBJ2-1; no clear D gene. Germline CDR1 LNHDA, CDR2 SQIVND (reference sequence). Trimming took 4 bases from V and 6 from J, leaving 10 bases between them. The CDR3 has 13 amino acids. The CDR3 is CASSTVAANEQFF. CDR3 nucleotide sequence: TGTGCCAGTAGTACCGTAGCAGCCAATGAGCAGTTCTTC.

This chain connects TRBV6-5 to TRBJ2-7; 9 positions agree with TRBD1. Germline values: CDR1 MNHEY, CDR2 SVGAGI. The J segment lost 1 base and the V segment lost 5 bases, leaving 6 bases of the junction unmatched. The CDR3 is made up of 15 amino acids. The CDR3 reads CASSQGTGTSYEQYF. Here the CDR3 DNA reads TGTGCCAGCAGTCAAGGGACAGGGACTTCCTACGAGCAGTACTTC.

The chain joins TRBV27 to TRBJ2-5; D remains ambiguous. The germline V gene has CDR1 MNHEY and CDR2 SMNVEV (reference sequence). This CDR3 comprises 17 residues. V lost 8 bases and J 3 bases, leaving 25 bases between the germline ends. In DNA, the CDR3 is TGTGCCAGCGCCAGCCCAATGGACGGTTTCTTCAAAGAGACCCAGTACTTC. It yields the protein CASASPMDGFFKETQYF.

On this clone: Sequence at one end of the junction differs from germline and may be a read error. V is TRBV11-2 and J is TRBJ2-7, with a tentative D call TRBD1 (6 bases). CDR1 is SGHAT and CDR2 is FQNNGV in the germline V gene. The CDR3 length is 16 residues. The CDR3 sequence is CASSLLPRTATYGQYF. The CDR3 DNA is TGTGCCAGCAGCCTCCTTCCCCGGACAGCTACCTACGGGCAGTACTTC.

The chain couples TRBV7-6 to TRBJ2-1; D is unresolved. Germline V lookup: CDR1 SGHVS, CDR2 FNYEAQ. CDR3 length equals 12 residues. V was trimmed by 1 base and J by 8 bases, leaving 6 bases between them. CDR3 sequence (DNA): TGTGCCAGCAGCTTAGATGGCTATGAGCAGTTCTTC. This translates into CASSLDGYEQFF.

The sample holds one count of this clone. This chain connects TRBV2 to TRBJ2-3, with 9 positions matching TRBD1. This CDR3 is built from 15 residues. CDR1 and CDR2 (germline): SNHLY, FYNNEI. With 1 base clipped from V and 5 bases from J, the junction kept 4 bases outside the gene matches. Here the CDR3 reads CASSEEQGAQDTQYF. CDR3 DNA: TGTGCCAGCAGTGAAGAACAGGGGGCGCAAGATACGCAGTATTTT.

The chain is built from TRBV19 and TRBJ2-7, with D possibly TRBD1 on 6 matching bases. Germline V gene data show CDR1 as LNHDA and CDR2 as SQIVND (reference sequence). The CDR3 sequence is 14 residues long. V shed 2 bases and J shed 4 bases, with 12 bases lying between them. The CDR3: CASSIFGTSYEQYF. CDR3 in DNA: TGTGCCAGTAGTATATTTGGGACAAGTTACGAGCAGTACTTC.

This chain connects TRBV19 to TRBJ2-7; the D call may be TRBD1 or TRBD2 (6 bases each). The CDR3 length is 16 residues. Germline V CDR1 and CDR2: LNHDA, SQIVND (reference sequence). V gave up 6 bases and J gave up 1 base, with 19 bases separating them. As DNA, the CDR3 is TGTGCCAGTAGCCCCTCGGGGAGGACAGTTTCCTACGAGCAGTACTTC. Its protein is CASSPSGRTVSYEQYF.

The chain recombines TRBV6-5 with TRBJ1-5; 7 nucleotides match TRBD1. The germline CDR1 and CDR2 sequences are MNHEY and SVGAGI. V shed 11 bases and J 2 bases; nucleotides not matched to a gene: 6. The CDR3 extends over 13 amino acids. This CDR3 reads CASRGTGNQPQHF. For the CDR3, the DNA is TGTGCCTCGAGAGGGACAGGCAATCAGCCCCAGCATTTT.

The count of this clone is one. V is TRBV27 and J is TRBJ2-1; D call uncertain. The germline V and J ends were trimmed by 3 bases and 2 bases, with 8 bases remaining between them. The CDR3 runs 14 residues. Germline CDR1 and CDR2: MNHEY and SMNVEV (reference sequence). The DNA of the CDR3 is TGTGCCAGCAGTTTTTATGGACCCTACAATGAGCAGTTCTTC. The encoded protein is CASSFYGPYNEQFF.

The chain combines TRBV7-2 with TRBJ2-1; D remains unclear. Germline loops: CDR1 SGHTA, CDR2 FQGNSA. The length of the CDR3 is 16 residues. Trimming pared 0 bases from V and 5 bases from J, leaving 14 bases between. CDR3 nucleotides: TGTGCCAGCAGCTTAGCGGCGCGGAAGATTAACAATGAGCAGTTCTTC. Protein product: CASSLAARKINNEQFF.

The chain combines TRBV7-9 with TRBJ2-5; 11 bases line up with TRBD2. CDR1 and CDR2 from the germline V gene are SEHNR and FQNEAQ (reference sequence). The CDR3 is made up of 16 amino acids. V was clipped by 4 bases and J by 5 bases; unmatched bases: 9. In DNA, the CDR3 is TGTGCCAGCAGCTCCCTAGCGGGAGGTTGGGTGGAGACCCAGTACTTC. It specifies CASSSLAGGWVETQYF.

The rearrangement joins TRBV27 to TRBJ2-3; D is undetermined. From germline, CDR1 is MNHEY and CDR2 SMNVEV (reference sequence). The CDR3 runs to 16 residues. Trimming took off 0 bases at V and 2 bases at J, with 12 bases between the two ends. CDR3 bases: TGTGCCAGCAGTTTATCCCTCTTGCGAATCACAGATACGCAGTATTTT. Translating it yields CASSLSLLRITDTQYF.

The CDR3 bases are TGCAGCGTTGCGACAGGGGGCGCGTTCTACGAGCAGTACTTC. Its translation is CSVATGGAFYEQYF. The genes are TRBV29-1 and TRBJ2-7; 10 nucleotides match TRBD1. Per germline, CDR1 SQVTM and CDR2 ANQGSEA. There are 14 residues in the CDR3. Unmatched junction bases numbered 6, after V lost 4 bases and J lost 3 bases.

CDR3 nucleotide sequence: TGTGCCAGCACTTTGGGGGCTGAAGCTTTCTTT. Amino acids: CASTLGAEAFF. The chain uses TRBV27 and TRBJ1-1; TRBD1 might be the D (5 bases). The CDR3 has 11 amino acids. Germline V gives CDR1 MNHEY, CDR2 SMNVEV (reference sequence). The V gene lost 7 bases and the J gene lost 6 bases, with 9 bases spanning the gap.

The rearrangement joins TRBV12-5 to TRBJ1-1; a possible D gene is TRBD1 (6 bases). The CDR3 is 17 residues long. From germline, CDR1 is LGHNT and CDR2 FRNRAP. V was clipped by 3 bases and J by 1 base, with 18 bases between them. CDR3 amino acids: CASGFHTFPGQNTEAFF. The CDR3 DNA reads TGTGCTAGTGGTTTTCACACATTCCCGGGACAGAACACTGAAGCTTTCTTT.

Sample share makes this clone medium-sized. The V and J genes are TRBV5-1 and TRBJ1-1, with 8 bases lining up with TRBD1. This CDR3 is 14 amino acids long. V shed 3 bases, J shed 3 bases, and the junction held 4 bases outside the gene matches. Germline CDR1 and CDR2: SGHRS and YFSETQ. For the CDR3, the DNA is TGCGCCAGCAGCTCGTTACAGGGGGACACTGAAGCTTTCTTT. Residues: CASSSLQGDTEAFF.

This chain connects TRBV9 to TRBJ2-3; weak D call: TRBD2 (6 bases). In germline, CDR1 is SGDLS, CDR2 YYNGEE. V lost 0 bases, J lost 1 base, and 9 bases lay in between. CDR3 size: 15 residues. CDR3 nucleotide sequence: TGTGCCAGCAGCGTAGCGGGCGGGGGCACAGATACGCAGTATTTT. Amino acid sequence: CASSVAGGGTDTQYF. Combining the CDR3 with reference TRBV9 and TRBJ2-3 gives the whole variable domain DSGVTQTPKHLITATGQRVTLRCSPRSGDLSVYWYQQSLDQGLQFLIQYYNGEERAKGNILERFSAQQFPDLHSELNLSSLELGDSALYFCASSVAGGGTDTQYFGPGTRLTVL.

The CDR3 region has the DNA TGTGCCAGCAGCTTTGTGCGGGGCCCCTACGAGCAGTACTTC. It is translated as CASSFVRGPYEQYF. V gene TRBV11-2 combines with J gene TRBJ2-7; D is possibly TRBD2 (6 bases). Trimming cost V 3 bases and J 2 bases, with 11 bases left between them. The germline gives CDR1 SGHAT, CDR2 FQNNGV. The CDR3 length is 14 residues.

The gene calls are TRBV9 and TRBJ1-1, with TRBD1 identical over 10 bases. The CDR3 has 14 residues. Trimming removed 4 bases from V and 7 bases from J; junction bases left unmatched: 7. In germline, CDR1 is SGDLS, CDR2 YYNGEE. DNA for the CDR3: TGTGCCAGCAGCCCAGGGACAGGGGCGGTTGAAGCTTTCTTT. Translated, it gives CASSPGTGAVEAFF.

CDR3: CASSQIAGGPYEQYF. The CDR3 DNA sequence: TGTGCCAGCAGTCAGATAGCGGGAGGACCCTACGAGCAGTACTTC. The chain combines TRBV6-5 with TRBJ2-7, with TRBD2 matching over 10 bases. This CDR3 is built from 15 residues. Trimming took 5 bases from V and 2 from J; bases not matched to a gene: 6. In germline, CDR1 is MNHEY, CDR2 SVGAGI.

This clone has just a few counts. The chain links TRBV15 to TRBJ2-3, with TRBD2 matching 14 bases. Trimming took 3 bases from V and 8 from J; bases not matched to a gene: 7. The CDR3 sequence is 16 residues long. Looked up from germline, CDR1 is LNHNV and CDR2 is YYDKDF (reference sequence). Here the CDR3 reads CATSRGLAGDWSTQYF. In nucleotides, the CDR3 is TGTGCCACCAGCAGGGGACTAGCGGGAGACTGGAGTACGCAGTATTTT.

The CDR3 coding sequence is TGTGCCAGCAGTTACGGGGGGGGTGAATCCACTGAAGCTTTCTTT. Amino acid sequence: CASSYGGGESTEAFF. The chain employs TRBV6-5 and TRBJ1-1; a weak D match, TRBD1 (5 bases). Germline-derived CDR1 and CDR2 are MNHEY and SVGAGI. With 2 bases removed from V and 4 bases from J, the gap between germline ends came to 14 bases. This CDR3 is 15 amino acids long.

The chain links TRBV7-9 to TRBJ2-3; unclear D gene. The CDR3 has 13 amino acids. Germline CDR1 is SEHNR and CDR2 is FQNEAQ (reference sequence). The germline V and J ends were trimmed by 5 bases and 6 bases, with 12 bases remaining between them. Written as DNA, the CDR3 is TGTGCCAGCAGCCCCCCTTCAGCGGATACGCAGTATTTT. This translates into CASSPPSADTQYF.

V and J are TRBV25-1 and TRBJ2-3, with D hard to call. V lost 1 base, J lost 2 bases, and 10 bases lay in between. The CDR3 spans 15 residues. Germline V gene lookup returns CDR1 MGHDK and CDR2 SYGVNS. Here the CDR3 reads CASSEFGQITDTQYF. CDR3 DNA: TGTGCCAGCAGTGAATTTGGCCAGATCACAGATACGCAGTATTTT.

The chain links TRBV19 to TRBJ1-1, with D perhaps TRBD1 (5 bases). The CDR3 runs to 14 residues. Trimming shortened V by 0 bases and J by 6 bases, and 11 bases separated the two germline ends. Looked up from germline, CDR1 is LNHDA and CDR2 is SQIVND (reference sequence). In DNA, the CDR3 is TGTGCCAGTAGTATAGACAGGGAAATCGCTGAAGCTTTCTTT. This sequence encodes CASSIDREIAEAFF.

This rearrangement joins TRBV30 to TRBJ1-2; the D is unclear. This CDR3 is built from 12 residues. V lost 2 bases and J lost 2, with 6 bases in between. Per germline, CDR1 GTSNPN and CDR2 SVGIG (reference sequence). CDR3 DNA: TGTGCCTGGAGTACGGGGAACTATGGCTACACCTTC. Translating gives CAWSTGNYGYTF.